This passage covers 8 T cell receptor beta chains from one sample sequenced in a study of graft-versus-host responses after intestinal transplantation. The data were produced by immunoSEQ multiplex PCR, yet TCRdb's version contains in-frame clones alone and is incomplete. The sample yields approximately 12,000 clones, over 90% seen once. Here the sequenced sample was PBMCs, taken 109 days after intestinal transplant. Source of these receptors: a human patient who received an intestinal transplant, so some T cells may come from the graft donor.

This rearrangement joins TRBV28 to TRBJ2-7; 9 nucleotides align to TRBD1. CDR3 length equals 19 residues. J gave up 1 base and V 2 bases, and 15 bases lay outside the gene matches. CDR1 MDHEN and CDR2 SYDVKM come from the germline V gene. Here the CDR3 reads CASSLIETGGSIGSYEQYF. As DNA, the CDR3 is TGTGCCAGCAGTTTAATTGAGACAGGGGGGTCTATAGGGTCCTACGAGCAGTACTTC.

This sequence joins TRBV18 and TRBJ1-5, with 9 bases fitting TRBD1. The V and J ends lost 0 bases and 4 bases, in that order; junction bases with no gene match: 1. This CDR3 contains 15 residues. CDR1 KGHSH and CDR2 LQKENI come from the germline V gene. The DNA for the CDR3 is TGTGCCAGCTCACCACCGGGACAGGGTAATCAGCCCCAGCATTTT. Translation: CASSPPGQGNQPQHF.

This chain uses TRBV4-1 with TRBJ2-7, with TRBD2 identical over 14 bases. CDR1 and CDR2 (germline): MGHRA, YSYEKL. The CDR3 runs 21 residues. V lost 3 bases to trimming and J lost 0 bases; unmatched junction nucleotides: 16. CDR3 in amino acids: CASSQLRTGTSGSPSSYEQYF. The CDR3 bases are TGCGCCAGCAGCCAGCTAAGAACCGGGACTAGCGGGAGCCCCAGCTCCTACGAGCAGTACTTC.

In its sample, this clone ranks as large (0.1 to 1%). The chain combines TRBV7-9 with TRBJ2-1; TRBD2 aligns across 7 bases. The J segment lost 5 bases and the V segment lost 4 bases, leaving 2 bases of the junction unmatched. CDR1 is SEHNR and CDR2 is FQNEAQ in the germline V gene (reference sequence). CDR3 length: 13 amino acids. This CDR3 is CASSWDYDNEQFF. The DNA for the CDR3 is TGTGCCAGCAGCTGGGACTACGACAATGAGCAGTTCTTC.

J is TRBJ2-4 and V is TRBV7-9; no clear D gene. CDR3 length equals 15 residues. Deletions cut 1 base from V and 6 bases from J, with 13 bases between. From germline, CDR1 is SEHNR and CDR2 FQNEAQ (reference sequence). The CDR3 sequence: CASSLESVYGNIQYF. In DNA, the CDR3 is TGTGCCAGCAGCTTAGAGTCCGTGTACGGAAACATTCAGTACTTC.

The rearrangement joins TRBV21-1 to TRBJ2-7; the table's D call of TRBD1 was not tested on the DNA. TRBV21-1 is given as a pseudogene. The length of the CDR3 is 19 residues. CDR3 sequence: CASSRIRNIPGTGRNEQYF. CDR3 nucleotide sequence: TGTGCCAGCAGCAGAATCCGGAATATCCCCGGGACAGGAAGAAACGAGCAGTACTTC.

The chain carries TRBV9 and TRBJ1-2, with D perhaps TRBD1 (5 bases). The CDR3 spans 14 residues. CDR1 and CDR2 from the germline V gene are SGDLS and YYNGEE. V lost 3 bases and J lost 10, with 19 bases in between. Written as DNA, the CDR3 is TGTGCCAGCAGCGCGCTTCAGGGTCCCATTCTCTACACCTTC. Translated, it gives CASSALQGPILYTF. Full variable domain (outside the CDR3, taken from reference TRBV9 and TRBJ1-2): DSGVTQTPKHLITATGQRVTLRCSPRSGDLSVYWYQQSLDQGLQFLIQYYNGEERAKGNILERFSAQQFPDLHSELNLSSLELGDSALYFCASSALQGPILYTFGSGTRLTVV.

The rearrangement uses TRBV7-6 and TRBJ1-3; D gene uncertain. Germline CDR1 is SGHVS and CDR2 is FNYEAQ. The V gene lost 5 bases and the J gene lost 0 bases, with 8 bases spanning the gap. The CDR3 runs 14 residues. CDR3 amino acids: CASSQDPSGNTIYF. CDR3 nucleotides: TGTGCCAGCAGCCAGGACCCCTCTGGAAACACCATATATTTT.